This note documents a single T cell receptor (beta chain) sequence. Its target antigen remains unknown. No much larger clone exists at a distance of one base, and base qualities are not known. This entry comes from a study of T-cell reconstitution after alpha-beta-depleted transplantation in children (dated by TCRdb to 2016 to 2017). Describing the broader study: The study quantitatively tracked T-cell immune reconstitution after TCRalphabeta/CD19-depleted allogeneic hematopoietic cell transplantation in children using TCR repertoire profiling. Paper-wide results and their limitations: The apparently early alphabetaT-cell count recovery about two months after transplant was reportedly dependent on only several hundred rapidly expanded clones derived from non-depleted graft cells. In some patients, the high TCRbeta diversity seen at day 60 was put down to recipient T cells and intrathymic progenitors that had survived conditioning. Over subsequent months, a decline in hyperexpanded clone frequencies was noted, and after one year, T-cell counts and TCRbeta diversity were mostly ascribed to newly produced T cells.

The germline V gene provides CDR1 MNHEY and CDR2 SVGEGT. The CDR3 holds 20 amino acids from the cysteine to the phenylalanine. This entry keeps only the CDR3 DNA: 60 bases, framed from base 1. The V end gives up 1 base and the J end 0 bases, leaving 10 bases in the junction not matched to a gene. The treatment or condition label, as the study defines it: allogeneic hematopoietic cell transplantation with graft depleted of TCRalphabeta T cells and CD19 B cells. TCRalphabeta/CD19-depleted allogeneic hematopoietic cell grafts were given to the transplant recipients, all of whom were children. The protocol used for the library was PCR. Sequencing was carried out with an Illumina HiSeq 2500. Molecular barcoding was employed in the preparation of TCR libraries, with unique molecular identifiers being used to normalize TCRbeta repertoire quantification. TCRdb reworked the public reads: Q25 trimming with fastp, MiXCR clone assembly, productive beta chains retained. CDR3 protein duplicates are merged, each entry listing the most common genes and DNA. The sample table contains around 450,000 distinct CDR3 sequences; only one count was recorded for roughly 16% of them. The ten most abundant clones make up approximately 28% of the sample.

The sequence links TRBV6-2 or TRBV6-3 to TRBJ2-1; TRBD2 aligns with 12 central bases. This sequence originates from a boy under two years old who had a stem cell transplant for Wiskott-Aldrich syndrome, so the T cells may come from the graft donor. The sequencing here drew on PBMCs, mostly from graft donor cells, taken 360 days after TCRalphabeta/CD19-depleted stem cell transplant. In nucleotide form, the sequence is TGTGCCAGCAGTTACTTTGGACTAGCGGGGTCCACACCCTCCTACAATGAGCAGTTCTTC. It encodes CASSYFGLAGSTPSYNEQFF.